The 16 T cell receptor beta chains listed next were all sequenced from one sample in a study of radiotherapy plus CTLA-4 blockade in lung cancer. The repertoire was sequenced with immunoSEQ multiplex PCR; TCRdb's copy has only in-frame clones and lacks some. Altogether more than 40,000 clones are present, 60% to 80% being singletons, with the ten largest covering 11%. The material was peripheral blood, obtained from a patient treated with radiotherapy plus ipilimumab. The receptors stem from a human donor with non-small cell lung cancer who had stable disease on radiotherapy plus ipilimumab.

The chain has TRBV30 and TRBJ1-1; 8 nucleotides align to TRBD1. The CDR3 is 14 amino acids. The germline V gene has CDR1 GTSNPN and CDR2 SVGIG (reference sequence). The J segment lost 1 base and the V segment lost 5 bases, leaving 6 bases of the junction unmatched. CDR3 loop: CAWALDRGNTEAFF. Here the CDR3 DNA reads TGTGCCTGGGCCCTCGACAGGGGGAACACTGAAGCTTTCTTT.

This clone was seen a few times. This rearrangement joins TRBV18 to TRBJ2-3; TRBD2 matches 8 bases. Germline assignment: CDR1 KGHSH and CDR2 LQKENI. The CDR3 is 17 residues long. V was clipped by 1 base and J by 2 bases; unmatched bases: 8. This CDR3 is CASSPRGGSGDTDTQYF. CDR3 DNA: TGTGCCAGCTCACCACGGGGTGGTAGCGGGGACACAGATACGCAGTATTTT.

The genes are TRBV29-1 and TRBJ2-5, with TRBD2 matching 10 bases. V trimming: 6 bases; J trimming: 4 bases; junction bases outside the gene matches: 8. Germline V gene sequence: CDR1 SQVTM, CDR2 ANQGSEA. CDR3 size: 14 residues. CDR3 sequence (DNA): TGCAGCGTGACGAGCGGGGGGGCCGGAGAGACCCAGTACTTC. Its protein product is CSVTSGGAGETQYF.

The V and J genes are TRBV30 and TRBJ1-1; no clear D. Trimming took 3 bases from V and 7 from J, leaving 9 bases between them. This CDR3 spans 11 amino acids. Germline V lookup: CDR1 GTSNPN, CDR2 SVGIG (reference sequence). Written as DNA, the CDR3 is TGTGCCTGGAGGACGGCCAGTGAAGCTTTCTTT. Translated: CAWRTASEAFF.

The chain employs TRBV14 and TRBJ1-1; D possibly corresponds to TRBD1 (6 bases). The CDR3 covers 12 residues. V was shortened by 5 bases and J by 4 bases, with 8 bases between the two germline ends. CDR1 and CDR2 (germline): SGHDN, FVKESK. The chain's CDR3 is CASSGGGTEAFF. The CDR3 DNA sequence: TGTGCCAGCAGCGGAGGGGGCACTGAAGCTTTCTTT.

J is TRBJ2-1 and V is TRBV30, with 8 bases lining up with TRBD2. V lost 0 bases, J lost 9 bases, and 16 bases stayed unmatched. CDR1 is GTSNPN and CDR2 is SVGIG in the germline V gene (reference sequence). CDR3 length: 17 amino acids. The CDR3 protein is CAWSVSRGGLRVAEQFF. CDR3 DNA sequence: TGTGCCTGGAGTGTATCCCGCGGGGGGCTTAGAGTGGCTGAGCAGTTCTTC.

The rearrangement uses TRBV5-6 and TRBJ2-5; possibly TRBD1 for D (5 bases). The length of the CDR3 is 13 residues. Trimming pared 0 bases from V and 2 bases from J, leaving 5 bases between. Germline values: CDR1 SGHDT, CDR2 YYEEEE. In nucleotides, the CDR3 is TGTGCCAGCAGCTTGGACAGGCAAGAGACCCAGTACTTC. As protein: CASSLDRQETQYF.

V usage is TRBV10-1 and J usage is TRBJ1-5; unclear D gene. Per the germline V gene, CDR1 is WNHNN and CDR2 is SYGVQD (reference sequence). The CDR3 totals 12 residues. V shed 2 bases and J shed 7 bases, with 6 bases lying between them. CDR3 sequence: CASSEGAQPQHF. In DNA, the CDR3 is TGCGCCAGCAGTGAGGGAGCCCAGCCCCAGCATTTT.

The chain has TRBV19 and TRBJ2-7, with TRBD1 matching over 9 bases. This CDR3 comprises 17 residues. V lost 3 bases and J lost 4; bases outside the gene matches: 13. Germline V CDR1 and CDR2: LNHDA, SQIVND (reference sequence). The CDR3 protein is CASSIWGDRVSFYEQYV. Here the CDR3 DNA reads TGTGCCAGTAGTATTTGGGGGGACAGGGTGAGCTTTTACGAGCAGTACGTC.

The chain uses TRBV13 and TRBJ1-2, with D perhaps matching TRBD1 (5 bases). The CDR3 loop spans 14 amino acids. V was pared by 6 bases and J by 4 bases, with 15 bases between. CDR1 is PRHDT and CDR2 is FYEKMQ in the germline V gene (reference sequence). The CDR3 region is CASSLYVGGYGYTF. The DNA of the CDR3 is TGTGCCAGCAGTTTATACGTTGGGGGCTATGGCTACACCTTC.

This clone appeared once. The CDR3 nucleotides are TGTGCCGGGGGAGGGGGGCCCGGGGAGCTGTTTTTT. It codes for CAGGGGPGELFF. The chain employs TRBV30 and TRBJ2-2; D might be TRBD2 (7 bases). Germline assignment: CDR1 GTSNPN and CDR2 SVGIG (reference sequence). CDR3 size: 12 residues. The V end was cut by 8 bases, the J end by 6 bases, with 13 bases between.

This chain connects TRBV6-1 to TRBJ1-2; 8 nucleotides match TRBD1. J lost 4 bases, V lost 0 bases, and 7 bases had no gene match. CDR3 size: 16 residues. The germline CDR1 and CDR2 sequences are MNHNS and SASEGT. CDR3 DNA sequence: TGTGCCAGCAGTGAAGCGATGACAACAGGGGGCTATGGCTACACCTTC. This translates into CASSEAMTTGGYGYTF.

The gene calls are TRBV28 and TRBJ2-7; D not resolved. The CDR3 runs to 14 residues. Germline CDR1 MDHEN, CDR2 SYDVKM. V dropped 6 bases and J dropped 2 bases, with 14 bases sitting between them. The CDR3 loop reads CASSLPGRTYEQYV. The DNA for the CDR3 is TGTGCCAGCAGCTTACCCGGCAGAACCTACGAGCAGTACGTC.

This clone was detected a few times. CDR3 protein: CASSPDRGRNTIYF. The CDR3 region has the DNA TGTGCCAGTAGTCCGGACAGGGGGAGGAACACCATATATTTT. This sequence joins TRBV19 and TRBJ1-3; 10 bases map to TRBD1. The CDR3 totals 14 residues. V gave up 5 bases and J gave up 7 bases; unmatched junction bases: 5. The V gene's germline CDR1 is LNHDA and CDR2 SQIVND (reference sequence). Supplemented by reference TRBV19 and TRBJ1-3, the full variable domain reads DGGITQSPKYLFRKEGQNVTLSCEQNLNHDAMYWYRQDPGQGLRLIYYSQIVNDFQKGDIAEGYSVSREKKESFPLTVTSAQKNPTAFYLCASSPDRGRNTIYFGEGSWLTVV.

The J gene is TRBJ1-3, the V gene TRBV6-6; 8 nucleotides align to TRBD1. This CDR3 is 15 amino acids long. The V segment lost 2 bases and the J segment 2 bases; nucleotides outside the gene matches: 2. Germline V gene sequence: CDR1 MNHNY, CDR2 SVGAGI (reference sequence). The CDR3 region has the DNA TGTGCCAGCAGTTACGCAGGGGGCACTGGAAACACCATATATTTT. This sequence encodes CASSYAGGTGNTIYF.

This rearrangement joins TRBV28 to TRBJ1-4, with D maybe TRBD1 (6 bases). The ends were cut back, 6 bases at V and 4 bases at J, with 12 bases in the middle. The CDR3 totals 14 residues. CDR1 MDHEN and CDR2 SYDVKM come from the germline V gene. The CDR3 DNA reads as TGTGCCAGCAGCTCCGGGACATTTAATGAAAAACTGTTTTTT. It codes for CASSSGTFNEKLFF.